This T cell receptor beta chain was profiled in a study of shared clonotypes between healthy human individuals. Study-level results: Estimated clonotype richness was generally higher in naive than memory subsets.

Some clones are missing from TCRdb's copy, which holds only in-frame ones; the method was immunoSEQ multiplex PCR. The sample has over 2 million clones; approximately 90% are singletons. Germline CDR1 is SGHTS and CDR2 is YDEGEE. The CDR3 extends over 14 amino acids. Trimming left V 1 base short and J 4 bases short, with 8 bases between. Remarks on this clone: Its specificity is unknown.

This chain joins TRBV5-8 and TRBJ1-4; D uncertain. Material: naive CD4+ T cells from PBMCs. The subset was: CD45RA+ positively selected. This receptor was identified in a man between 18 and 35 years old in good health. Some clones in this sample may be carry-over from other donors' samples. The CDR3 here is CASSLSRDNEKLFF. DNA for the CDR3: TGTGCCAGCAGCTTGTCGAGGGATAATGAAAAACTGTTTTTT.